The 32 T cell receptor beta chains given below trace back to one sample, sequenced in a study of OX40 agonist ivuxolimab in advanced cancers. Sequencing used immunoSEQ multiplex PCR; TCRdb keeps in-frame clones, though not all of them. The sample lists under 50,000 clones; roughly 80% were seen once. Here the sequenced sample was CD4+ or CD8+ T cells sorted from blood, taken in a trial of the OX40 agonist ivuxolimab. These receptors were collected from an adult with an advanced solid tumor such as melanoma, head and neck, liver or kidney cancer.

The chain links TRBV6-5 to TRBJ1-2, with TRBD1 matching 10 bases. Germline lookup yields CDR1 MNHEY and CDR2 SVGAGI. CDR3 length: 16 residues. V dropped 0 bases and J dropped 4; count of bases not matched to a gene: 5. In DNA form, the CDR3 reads TGTGCCAGCAGTTACTCGATGACAGGGGGCGGCTATGGCTACACCTTC. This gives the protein CASSYSMTGGGYGYTF.

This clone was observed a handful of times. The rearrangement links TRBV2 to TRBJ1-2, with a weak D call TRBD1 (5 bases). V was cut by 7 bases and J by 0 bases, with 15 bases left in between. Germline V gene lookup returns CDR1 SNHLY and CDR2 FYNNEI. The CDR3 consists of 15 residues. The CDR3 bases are TGTGCCAGCACCAGGGCCTTAATATCTAACTATGGCTACACCTTC. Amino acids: CASTRALISNYGYTF.

For the CDR3, the DNA is TGTGCCACCAGCAGAGATCCCGGCGTAGAGCAGTTCTTC. Its translation: CATSRDPGVEQFF. The chain has TRBV15 and TRBJ2-1; no reliable D call. The CDR3 length is 13 residues. Germline V lookup: CDR1 LNHNV, CDR2 YYDKDF (reference sequence). Trimming pared 0 bases from V and 10 bases from J, leaving 10 bases between.

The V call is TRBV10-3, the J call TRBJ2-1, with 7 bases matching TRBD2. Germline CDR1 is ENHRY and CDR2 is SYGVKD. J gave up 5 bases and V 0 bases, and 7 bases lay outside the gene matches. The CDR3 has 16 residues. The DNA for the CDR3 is TGTGCCATCAGTGAGTCAGGCAGCGGGAACCACAATGAGCAGTTCTTC. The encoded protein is CAISESGSGNHNEQFF.

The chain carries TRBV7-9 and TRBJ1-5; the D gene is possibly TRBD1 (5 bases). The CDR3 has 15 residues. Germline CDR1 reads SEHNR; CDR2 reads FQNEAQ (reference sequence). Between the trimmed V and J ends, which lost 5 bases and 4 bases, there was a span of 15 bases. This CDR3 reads CASSAGYGHNQPQHF. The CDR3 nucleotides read TGTGCCAGCAGCGCAGGGTACGGGCATAATCAGCCCCAGCATTTT.

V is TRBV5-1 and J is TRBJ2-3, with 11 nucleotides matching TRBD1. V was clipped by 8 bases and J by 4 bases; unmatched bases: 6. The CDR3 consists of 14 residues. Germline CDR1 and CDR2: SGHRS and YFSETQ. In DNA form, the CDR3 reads TGCGCCAGTACCGGACAGGGGGCCGCAGATACGCAGTATTTT. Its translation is CASTGQGAADTQYF.

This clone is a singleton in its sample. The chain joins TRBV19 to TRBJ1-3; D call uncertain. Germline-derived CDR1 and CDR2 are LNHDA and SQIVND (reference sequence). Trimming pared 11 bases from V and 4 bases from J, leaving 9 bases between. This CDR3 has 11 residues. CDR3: CAGWLGNTIYF. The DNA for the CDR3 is TGTGCCGGCTGGCTCGGAAACACCATATATTTT. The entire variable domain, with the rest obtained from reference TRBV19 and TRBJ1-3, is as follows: DGGITQSPKYLFRKEGQNVTLSCEQNLNHDAMYWYRQDPGQGLRLIYYSQIVNDFQKGDIAEGYSVSREKKESFPLTVTSAQKNPTAFYLCAGWLGNTIYFGEGSWLTVV.

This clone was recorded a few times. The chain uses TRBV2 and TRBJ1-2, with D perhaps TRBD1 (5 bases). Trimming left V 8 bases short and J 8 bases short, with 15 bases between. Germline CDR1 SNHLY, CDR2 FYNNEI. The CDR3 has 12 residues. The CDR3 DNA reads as TGTGCCAGCGGGGACGGTCAGACGGGCTACACCTTC. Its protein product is CASGDGQTGYTF.

The CDR3 bases are TGCAGCGTTGGACAGGGGACAGATACGCAGTATTTT. This encodes CSVGQGTDTQYF. J is TRBJ2-3 and V is TRBV29-1; 8 nucleotides agree with TRBD1. This CDR3 has 12 residues. J lost 3 bases, V lost 4 bases, and 0 bases had no gene match. Germline values: CDR1 SQVTM, CDR2 ANQGSEA.

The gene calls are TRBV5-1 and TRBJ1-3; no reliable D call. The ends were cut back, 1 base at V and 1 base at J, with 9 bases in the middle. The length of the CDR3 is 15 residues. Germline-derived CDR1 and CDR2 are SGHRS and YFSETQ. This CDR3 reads CASSLTVQSGNTIYF. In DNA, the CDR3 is TGCGCCAGCAGCTTGACAGTACAATCTGGAAACACCATATATTTT.

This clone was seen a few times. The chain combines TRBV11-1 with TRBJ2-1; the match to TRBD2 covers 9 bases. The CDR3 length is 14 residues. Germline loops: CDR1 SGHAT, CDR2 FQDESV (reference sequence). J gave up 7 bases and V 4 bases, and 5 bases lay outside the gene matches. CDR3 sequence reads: CASSSGLAHNEQFF. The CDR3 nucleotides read TGTGCCAGCAGCTCGGGACTAGCCCATAATGAGCAGTTCTTC.

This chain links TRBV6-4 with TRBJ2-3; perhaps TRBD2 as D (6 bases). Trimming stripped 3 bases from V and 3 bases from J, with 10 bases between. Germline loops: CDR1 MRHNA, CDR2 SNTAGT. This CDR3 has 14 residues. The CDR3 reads CASSEHSGTDTQYF. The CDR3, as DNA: TGTGCCAGCAGTGAACATAGCGGTACAGATACGCAGTATTTT.

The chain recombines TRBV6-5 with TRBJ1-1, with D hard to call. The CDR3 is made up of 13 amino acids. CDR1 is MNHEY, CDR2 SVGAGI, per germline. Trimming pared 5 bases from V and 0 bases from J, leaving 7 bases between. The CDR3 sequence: CASSRYMNTEAFF. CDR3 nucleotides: TGTGCCAGCAGTAGATATATGAACACTGAAGCTTTCTTT.

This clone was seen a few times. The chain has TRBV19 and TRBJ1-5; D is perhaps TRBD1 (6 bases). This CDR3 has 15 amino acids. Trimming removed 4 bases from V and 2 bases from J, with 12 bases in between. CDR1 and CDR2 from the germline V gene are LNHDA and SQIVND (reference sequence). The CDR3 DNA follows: TGTGCCAGTAGTACCTACAGGGAGGGCAATCAGCCCCAGCATTTT. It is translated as CASSTYREGNQPQHF.

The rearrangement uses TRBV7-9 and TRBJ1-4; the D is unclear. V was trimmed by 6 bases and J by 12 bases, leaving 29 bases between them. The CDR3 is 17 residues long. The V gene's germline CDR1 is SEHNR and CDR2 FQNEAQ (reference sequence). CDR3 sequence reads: CASRPPPRHSTYGELFF. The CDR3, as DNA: TGTGCCAGCAGACCCCCCCCGAGGCACAGCACCTATGGGGAACTGTTTTTT.

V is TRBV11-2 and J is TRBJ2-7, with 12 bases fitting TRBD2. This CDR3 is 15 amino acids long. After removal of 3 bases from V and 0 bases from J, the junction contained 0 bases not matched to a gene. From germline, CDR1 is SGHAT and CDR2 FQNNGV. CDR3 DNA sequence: TGTGCCAGCAGCTTGACTAGCGGGAGCTCCTACGAGCAGTACTTC. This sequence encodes CASSLTSGSSYEQYF.

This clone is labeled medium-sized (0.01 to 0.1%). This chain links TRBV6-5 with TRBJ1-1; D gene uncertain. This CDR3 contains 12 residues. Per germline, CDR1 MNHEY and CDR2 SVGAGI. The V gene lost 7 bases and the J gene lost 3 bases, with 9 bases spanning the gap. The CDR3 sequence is CASTLGDTEAFF. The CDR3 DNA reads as TGTGCCAGCACCCTCGGGGACACTGAAGCTTTCTTT.

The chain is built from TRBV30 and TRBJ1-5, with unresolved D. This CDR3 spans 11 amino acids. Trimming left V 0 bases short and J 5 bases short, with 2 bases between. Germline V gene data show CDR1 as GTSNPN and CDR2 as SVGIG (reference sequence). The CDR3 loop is CAWSVDQPQHF. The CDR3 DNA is TGTGCCTGGAGTGTAGATCAGCCCCAGCATTTT.

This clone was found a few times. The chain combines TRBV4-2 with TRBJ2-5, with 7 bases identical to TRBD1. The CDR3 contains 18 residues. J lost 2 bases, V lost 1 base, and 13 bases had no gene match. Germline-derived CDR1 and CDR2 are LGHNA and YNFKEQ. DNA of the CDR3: TGTGCCAGCAGCCAAGTTTCATGGCAGGACAGGTGGCAAGAGACCCAGTACTTC. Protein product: CASSQVSWQDRWQETQYF.

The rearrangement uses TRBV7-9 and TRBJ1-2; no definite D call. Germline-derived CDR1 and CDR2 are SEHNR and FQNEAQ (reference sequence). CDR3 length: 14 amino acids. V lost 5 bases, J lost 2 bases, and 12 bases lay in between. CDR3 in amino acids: CASSADLSNYGYTF. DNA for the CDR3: TGTGCCAGCAGCGCCGACCTCAGCAACTATGGCTACACCTTC.

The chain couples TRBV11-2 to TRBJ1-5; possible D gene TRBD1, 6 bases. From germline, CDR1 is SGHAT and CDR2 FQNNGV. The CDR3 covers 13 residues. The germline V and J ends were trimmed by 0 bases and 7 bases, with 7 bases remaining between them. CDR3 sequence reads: CASSLDGGQPQHF. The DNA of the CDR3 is TGTGCCAGCAGCTTAGATGGGGGCCAGCCCCAGCATTTT.

CDR3 amino acids: CASSLYLGLEGSYEQYF. CDR3 DNA: TGCGCCAGCAGCTTGTATTTGGGACTAGAAGGGAGCTACGAGCAGTACTTC. V gene TRBV5-1 combines with J gene TRBJ2-7, with 8 bases matching TRBD2. Germline loops: CDR1 SGHRS, CDR2 YFSETQ. The J segment lost 3 bases and the V segment lost 1 base, leaving 12 bases of the junction unmatched. The CDR3 runs to 17 residues.

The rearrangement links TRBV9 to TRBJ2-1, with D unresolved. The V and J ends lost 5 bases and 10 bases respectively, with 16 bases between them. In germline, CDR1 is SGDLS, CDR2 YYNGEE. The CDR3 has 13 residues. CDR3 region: CASSRADPAEQFF. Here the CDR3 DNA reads TGTGCCAGCAGTCGAGCCGACCCAGCGGAGCAGTTCTTC.

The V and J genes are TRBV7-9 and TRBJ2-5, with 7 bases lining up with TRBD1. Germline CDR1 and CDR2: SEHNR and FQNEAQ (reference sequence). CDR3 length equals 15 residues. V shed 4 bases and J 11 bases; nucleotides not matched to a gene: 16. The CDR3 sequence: CASSSAGTANREQYF. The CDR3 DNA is TGTGCCAGCAGCTCCGCCGGGACAGCGAACCGTGAGCAGTACTTC.

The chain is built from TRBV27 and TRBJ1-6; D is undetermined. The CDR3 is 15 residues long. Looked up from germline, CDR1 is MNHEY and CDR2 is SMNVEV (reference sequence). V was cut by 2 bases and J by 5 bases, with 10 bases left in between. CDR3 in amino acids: CASSLQLQNNSPLHF. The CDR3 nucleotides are TGTGCCAGCAGTTTACAATTACAGAATAATTCACCCCTCCACTTT.

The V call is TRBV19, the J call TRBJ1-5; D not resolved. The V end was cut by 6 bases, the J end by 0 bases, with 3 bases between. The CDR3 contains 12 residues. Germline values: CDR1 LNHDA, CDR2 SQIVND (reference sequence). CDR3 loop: CASRSSNQPQHF. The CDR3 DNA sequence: TGTGCCAGTAGAAGTAGCAATCAGCCCCAGCATTTT.

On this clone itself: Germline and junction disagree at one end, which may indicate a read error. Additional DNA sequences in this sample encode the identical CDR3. The CDR3 DNA is TGCGCCACCATTGCCCTAGAGGGGGCCCGCTACGAGCAGTACTTC. Its protein product is CATIALEGARYEQYF. V is TRBV6-5 and J is TRBJ2-7, with TRBD1 identical over 7 bases. Germline V gene lookup returns CDR1 MNHEY and CDR2 SVGAGI. CDR3 length: 15 amino acids.

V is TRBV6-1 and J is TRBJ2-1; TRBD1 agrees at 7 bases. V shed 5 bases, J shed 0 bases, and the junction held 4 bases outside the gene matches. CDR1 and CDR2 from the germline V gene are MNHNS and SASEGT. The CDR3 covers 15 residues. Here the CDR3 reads CASSPGQSSYNEQFF. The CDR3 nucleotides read TGTGCCAGCAGTCCGGGACAGAGCTCCTACAATGAGCAGTTCTTC.

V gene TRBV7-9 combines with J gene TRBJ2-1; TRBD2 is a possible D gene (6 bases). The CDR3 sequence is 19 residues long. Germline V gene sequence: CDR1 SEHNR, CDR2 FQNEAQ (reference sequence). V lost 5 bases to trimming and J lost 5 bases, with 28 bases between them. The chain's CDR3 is CASSPGTGLRLTINNEQFF. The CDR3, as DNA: TGTGCCAGCAGCCCCGGGACTGGACTGAGGTTAACAATAAACAATGAGCAGTTCTTC.

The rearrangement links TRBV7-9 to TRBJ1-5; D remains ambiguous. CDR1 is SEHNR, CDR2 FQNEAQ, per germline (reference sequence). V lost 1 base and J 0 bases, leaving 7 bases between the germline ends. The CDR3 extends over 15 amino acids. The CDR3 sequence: CASSLGGYSNQPQHF. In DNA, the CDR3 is TGTGCCAGCAGCTTAGGGGGATATAGCAATCAGCCCCAGCATTTT.

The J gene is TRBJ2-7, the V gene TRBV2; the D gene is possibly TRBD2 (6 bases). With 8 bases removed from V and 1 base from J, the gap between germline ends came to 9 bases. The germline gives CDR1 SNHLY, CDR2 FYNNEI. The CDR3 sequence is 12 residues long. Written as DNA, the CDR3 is TGTGCCAGCTATCGGGAGTCCTACGAGCAGTACTTC. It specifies CASYRESYEQYF.

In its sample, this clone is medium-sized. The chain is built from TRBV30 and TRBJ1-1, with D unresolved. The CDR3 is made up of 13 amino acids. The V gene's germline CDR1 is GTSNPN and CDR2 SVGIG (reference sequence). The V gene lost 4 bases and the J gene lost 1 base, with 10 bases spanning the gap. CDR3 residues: CAWNQKPNTEAFF. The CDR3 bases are TGTGCCTGGAACCAGAAACCGAACACTGAAGCTTTCTTT.